These 3 T cell receptor beta chains originate from one sample sequenced in a study of T cell responses to AZD1222 COVID-19 vaccine. Method: immunoSEQ multiplex PCR; TCRdb's copy keeps in-frame clones and lacks some. The sample holds 150,000 to 200,000 clones, almost 95% seen once. The sequences come from peripheral blood, collected on day 0 of AZD1222 vaccination. These receptors were collected from an adult in good health.

J is TRBJ2-7 and V is TRBV4-1; D may be TRBD1 or TRBD2 (5 bases each). The ends were cut back, 4 bases at V and 4 bases at J, with 17 bases in the middle. This CDR3 has 15 amino acids. CDR1 is MGHRA and CDR2 is YSYEKL in the germline V gene. The CDR3 spells CASSRFSGTLYEQYF. CDR3 coding DNA: TGCGCCAGCAGCCGTTTCTCCGGGACCCTTTACGAGCAGTACTTC.

The chain combines TRBV20-1 with TRBJ1-1; unclear D gene. Germline V gives CDR1 DFQATT, CDR2 SNEGSKA (reference sequence). Trimming left V 3 bases short and J 3 bases short, with 5 bases between. The CDR3 sequence is 11 residues long. The CDR3 is CSARFDTEAFF. The DNA of the CDR3 is TGCAGTGCTAGGTTTGACACTGAAGCTTTCTTT.

With respect to this clone: In the same sample, other DNA sequences code for this CDR3. V gene TRBV10-1 combines with J gene TRBJ1-3; D might be TRBD1 (6 bases). Trimming removed 8 bases at V and 1 base at J, with 6 bases between. Germline V gene lookup returns CDR1 WNHNN and CDR2 SYGVQD (reference sequence). CDR3 length: 12 residues. CDR3: CASGTSGNTIYF. DNA for the CDR3: TGCGCCAGCGGGACATCTGGAAACACCATATATTTT.